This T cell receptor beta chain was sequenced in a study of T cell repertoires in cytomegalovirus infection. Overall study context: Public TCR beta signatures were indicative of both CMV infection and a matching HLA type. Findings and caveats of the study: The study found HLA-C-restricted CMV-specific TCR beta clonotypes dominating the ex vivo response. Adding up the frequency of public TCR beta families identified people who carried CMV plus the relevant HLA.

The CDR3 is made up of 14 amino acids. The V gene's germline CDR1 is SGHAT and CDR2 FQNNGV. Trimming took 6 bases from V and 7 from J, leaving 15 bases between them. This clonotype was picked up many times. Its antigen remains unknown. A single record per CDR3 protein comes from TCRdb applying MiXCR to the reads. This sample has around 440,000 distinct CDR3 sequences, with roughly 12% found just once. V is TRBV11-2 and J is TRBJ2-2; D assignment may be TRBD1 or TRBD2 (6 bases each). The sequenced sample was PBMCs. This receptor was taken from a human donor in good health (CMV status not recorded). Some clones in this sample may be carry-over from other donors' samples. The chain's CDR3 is CASRRGGTVGELFF. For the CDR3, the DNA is TGTGCCAGCAGAAGAGGGGGGACGGTCGGGGAGCTGTTTTTT.